This T cell receptor (beta chain) was sequenced during a study of PD-1 blockade in classical Hodgkin lymphoma. Time point described: cycle 4 day 1 (C4D1), after less than 7 weeks of nivolumab. With no exception, relapse followed autologous stem cell transplantation in all patients, and brentuximab vedotin exposure varied. CDR3 length equals 15 residues. Germline lookup yields CDR1 ENHRY and CDR2 SYGVKD. Trimming cost V 3 bases and J 2 bases, with 14 bases left between them. Sequenced by immunoSEQ multiplex PCR; TCRdb stores in-frame clones only, minus some. The sample contains approximately 39,000 clones, 70% to 85% of which appear only once.

The sequences come from peripheral blood mononuclear cells (PBMCs), collected before the fourth cycle of nivolumab. This clonotype was sampled from a human donor with classical Hodgkin lymphoma. The chain joins TRBV10-3 to TRBJ2-7, with D possibly TRBD2 on 6 matching bases. The CDR3 spells CAISEAGTHAYEQYF. As DNA, the CDR3 is TGTGCCATCAGTGAAGCCGGGACTCACGCCTACGAGCAGTACTTC.